This TCR beta chain stems from a study of blood T cell repertoires in COVID-19. At the level of the study: COVID-19 samples, acute and convalescent, were from the United States, Italy and Spain.

As processed by the authors: Amplification from reference gene primers served as the basis for estimated nucleated cell counts. The data were produced by immunoSEQ multiplex PCR, yet TCRdb's version contains in-frame clones alone and is incomplete. Clonal size and the V and J genes are those of that table, whereas D and trimming came from the DNA. The data hold 330,000 or so clones, with 89% observed a single time. Seattle-derived patients entered the study during active infection and were followed longitudinally. The CDR3 runs to 16 residues. The V and J ends lost 2 bases and 1 base respectively, with 12 bases between them. CDR1 SGHRS and CDR2 YFSETQ come from the germline V gene.

The TCR comes from a woman in her sixties with COVID-19, enrolled during active disease. The V gene is TRBV5-1, the J gene TRBJ2-2; D is possibly TRBD1 (6 bases). The sample taken for sequencing was peripheral blood. The CDR3 loop is CASSFQGPKNTGELFF. Written as DNA, the CDR3 is TGCGCCAGCAGCTTCCAGGGGCCCAAGAACACCGGGGAGCTGTTTTTT.